The 15 T cell receptor beta chains in this list originate from one sample, sequenced in a study of early stage breast cancer tumors (dated by TCRdb to 2015 to 2018). Library preparation employed the immunoSEQ multiplex PCR assay. TCRdb provides this immuneACCESS table in a form limited to in-frame rearrangements. Some clones are lacking; in checked studies, under half of them reflect an unresolved V gene, and why the rest are absent is not known. The sample profile shows tens of thousands of clones; about 78% of them were found once. About 7.8% of the sample is taken by the ten largest. Sequencing input: blood. The receptors originated from a person between 45 and 65 years old with breast cancer.

V gene TRBV9 combines with J gene TRBJ2-3; 10 bases are a match to TRBD2. Losses at the gene ends were 3 bases for V and 1 base for J; bases not matched to a gene: 8. This CDR3 comprises 17 residues. Germline V CDR1 and CDR2: SGDLS, YYNGEE. CDR3 protein: CASSAPAGTSGTDTQYF. For the CDR3, the DNA is TGTGCCAGCAGCGCACCTGCCGGGACTAGCGGCACAGATACGCAGTATTTT.

About this clone itself: Other DNA sequences from this sample encode an identical CDR3 as well. The rearrangement joins TRBV18 to TRBJ2-5; 7 positions agree with TRBD1. The CDR3 is made up of 14 amino acids. Per the germline V gene, CDR1 is KGHSH and CDR2 is LQKENI. With 3 bases clipped from V and 2 bases from J, the junction kept 3 bases outside the gene matches. The CDR3: CASSPGTDQETQYF. Here the CDR3 DNA reads TGTGCCAGCTCACCGGGGACAGATCAAGAGACCCAGTACTTC. The full variable domain, in which reference TRBV18 and TRBJ2-5 provide the parts outside the CDR3, is NAGVMQNPRHLVRRRGQEARLRCSPMKGHSHVYWYRQLPEEGLKFMVYLQKENIIDESGMPKERFSAEFPKEGPSILRIQQVVRGDSAAYFCASSPGTDQETQYFGPGTRLLVL.

CDR3 sequence reads: CASSPVALTNTGELFF. In DNA form, the CDR3 reads TGTGCCAGCAGCCCCGTAGCCCTAACCAACACCGGGGAGCTGTTTTTT. The gene calls are TRBV7-8 and TRBJ2-2, with D unclear. Between the trimmed V and J ends, which lost 5 bases and 2 bases, there was a span of 15 bases. The germline gives CDR1 SGHVS, CDR2 FQNEAQ. The CDR3 sequence is 16 residues long.

The chain links TRBV10-3 to TRBJ2-3; 10 nucleotides align to TRBD2. CDR1 is ENHRY, CDR2 SYGVKD, per germline. The V segment lost 2 bases and the J segment 3 bases; nucleotides outside the gene matches: 2. The CDR3 runs 15 residues. CDR3 in amino acids: CAISELAGVTDTQYF. CDR3 in DNA: TGTGCCATCAGTGAGCTAGCGGGGGTGACAGATACGCAGTATTTT.

The rearrangement uses TRBV27 and TRBJ2-7; TRBD2 might be the D (5 bases). CDR1 and CDR2 (germline): MNHEY, SMNVEV (reference sequence). The CDR3 sequence is 15 residues long. Trimming pared 5 bases from V and 4 bases from J, leaving 18 bases between. This CDR3 is CASSPHPWTPYEQYF. In DNA form, the CDR3 reads TGTGCCAGCAGTCCCCACCCCTGGACTCCTTACGAGCAGTACTTC.

The CDR3 region has the DNA TGTGCCAGCAGCTTGAGGCAGGGGGCTGAAGCTTTCTTT. It encodes CASSLRQGAEAFF. V and J are TRBV5-4 and TRBJ1-1; 7 nucleotides agree with TRBD1. The CDR3 is made up of 13 amino acids. The germline gives CDR1 SGHNT, CDR2 YYREEE (reference sequence). The J segment lost 6 bases and the V segment lost 1 base, leaving 3 bases of the junction unmatched.

The count of this clone is one. The rearrangement joins TRBV6-5 to TRBJ2-3; 8 bases map to TRBD1. Germline V gives CDR1 MNHEY, CDR2 SVGAGI. CDR3 size: 14 residues. The V segment lost 2 bases and the J segment 4 bases; nucleotides outside the gene matches: 2. CDR3 bases: TGTGCCAGCAGTTACGCGACAGGGGCAGATACGCAGTATTTT. It encodes CASSYATGADTQYF.

The CDR3 is CASRETAGTYGYTF. The CDR3 DNA reads as TGTGCCAGCAGGGAAACGGCAGGTACCTATGGCTACACCTTC. The rearrangement joins TRBV6-1 to TRBJ1-2; D call uncertain. In germline, CDR1 is MNHNS, CDR2 SASEGT. This CDR3 has 14 amino acids. Trimming cost V 6 bases and J 4 bases, with 15 bases left between them.

The chain carries TRBV2 and TRBJ2-7; possible D gene TRBD2, 6 bases. Per the germline V gene, CDR1 is SNHLY and CDR2 is FYNNEI. V was pared by 7 bases and J by 7 bases, with 17 bases between. This CDR3 region has 13 residues. CDR3 DNA sequence: TGTGCCAGCACCGGGGGAGACGTAGGGGAGCAGTACTTC. Its protein product is CASTGGDVGEQYF.

J is TRBJ1-5 and V is TRBV29-1; tentative D call: TRBD1 (6 bases). The CDR3 spans 14 residues. Between the trimmed V and J ends, which lost 7 bases and 0 bases, there was a span of 13 bases. CDR1 and CDR2 from the germline V gene are SQVTM and ANQGSEA. The CDR3 region has the DNA TGCAGCGCCTTGGGAGGGGGTAGCAATCAGCCCCAGCATTTT. Encoded protein: CSALGGGSNQPQHF.

The CDR3 reads CASSDGQYSNQPQHF. CDR3 in DNA: TGTGCCAGCAGCGATGGACAGTATAGCAATCAGCCCCAGCATTTT. The chain recombines TRBV7-9 with TRBJ1-5; D perhaps matches TRBD1 (6 bases). The germline gives CDR1 SEHNR, CDR2 FQNEAQ (reference sequence). CDR3 size: 15 residues. V lost 5 bases and J 0 bases, leaving 11 bases between the germline ends.

J is TRBJ2-2 and V is TRBV5-6; 8 bases line up with TRBD1. Germline V gene lookup returns CDR1 SGHDT and CDR2 YYEEEE. After removal of 2 bases from V and 4 bases from J, the junction contained 4 bases not matched to a gene. The CDR3 is 15 residues long. CDR3 protein: CASSFDRGGTGELFF. The CDR3 DNA sequence: TGTGCCAGCAGCTTTGACAGGGGAGGCACCGGGGAGCTGTTTTTT.

The chain employs TRBV15 and TRBJ2-5; maybe TRBD1 (5 bases). CDR3 length: 17 residues. The germline V gene has CDR1 LNHNV and CDR2 YYDKDF (reference sequence). The V and J ends lost 2 bases and 2 bases respectively, with 18 bases between them. The CDR3 loop reads CATSRLTTDTSQETQYF. CDR3 coding DNA: TGTGCCACCAGCAGATTAACGACGGACACTTCTCAAGAGACCCAGTACTTC.

The V gene is TRBV6-5, the J gene TRBJ2-5; 12 bases map to TRBD2. The CDR3 loop spans 14 amino acids. V lost 6 bases and J lost 5; bases outside the gene matches: 4. CDR1 MNHEY and CDR2 SVGAGI come from the germline V gene. CDR3 sequence (DNA): TGTGCCAGCAGGACTAGCGGGAGCACGGAGACCCAGTACTTC. Its protein is CASRTSGSTETQYF.

CDR3 sequence (DNA): TGCGCCAGCAGCCAATTACGACAGGGGGAAGGCTACACCTTC. This encodes CASSQLRQGEGYTF. This chain joins TRBV5-1 and TRBJ1-2, with 9 bases that match TRBD1. CDR1 and CDR2 from the germline V gene are SGHRS and YFSETQ. The CDR3 is 14 amino acids. J was trimmed by 8 bases and V by 4 bases; bases with no gene match: 9.